The 30 T cell receptor beta chains presented below share a single source sample, sequenced in a study of cytomegalovirus exposure and HLA in healthy donors. The primer mix had 60 Vbeta and 13 Jbeta primers. Libraries were prepared by immunoSEQ multiplex PCR; TCRdb keeps only in-frame clonotypes and omits some of them. The data hold roughly 110,000 clones, with around 77% observed a single time. Sequencing input: PBMCs. The receptor source for this set is a male donor in good health and CMV-seronegative.

The chain uses TRBV5-1 and TRBJ2-2; D is undetermined. V lost 2 bases and J lost 3, with 11 bases in between. This CDR3 region has 15 residues. Germline CDR1 reads SGHRS; CDR2 reads YFSETQ. The CDR3 DNA follows: TGCGCCAGCAGCTTCGTCGCTACTTACACCGGGGAGCTGTTTTTT. Translating it yields CASSFVATYTGELFF.

A few counts support this clone. J is TRBJ2-1 and V is TRBV7-9; 8 bases are a match to TRBD2. V was pared by 0 bases and J by 1 base, with 5 bases of the junction left unmatched. This CDR3 has 17 residues. CDR1 SEHNR and CDR2 FQNEAQ come from the germline V gene (reference sequence). Written as DNA, the CDR3 is TGTGCCAGCAGCTTAGCGAGTAGCGGGAAGTCCTACAATGAGCAGTTCTTC. Translated: CASSLASSGKSYNEQFF.

This clone was counted between two and nine times. The V call is TRBV6-1, the J call TRBJ2-7; 7 bases line up with TRBD1. The V segment lost 4 bases and the J segment 12 bases; nucleotides outside the gene matches: 6. The CDR3 is 11 amino acids. Germline V gene data show CDR1 as MNHNS and CDR2 as SASEGT. The CDR3 protein is CASSVDRERYF. As DNA, the CDR3 is TGTGCCAGCAGTGTTGACAGGGAAAGGTACTTC.

V usage is TRBV7-2 and J usage is TRBJ2-7, with D maybe TRBD1 (5 bases). V lost 5 bases to trimming and J lost 0 bases, with 11 bases between them. Germline CDR1 SGHTA, CDR2 FQGNSA. The CDR3 has 14 residues. The CDR3 nucleotides are TGTGCCAGCAGCACCGGACACAGCTCCTACGAGCAGTACTTC. Protein sequence: CASSTGHSSYEQYF.

This chain connects TRBV4-1 to TRBJ2-5, with 11 bases lining up with TRBD1. The CDR3 consists of 18 residues. Germline V CDR1 and CDR2: MGHRA, YSYEKL. Trimming cost V 0 bases and J 3 bases; bases outside gene matches: 9. The CDR3 DNA reads TGCGCCAGCAGCCAAGATGGTGGACAGGGGGCGGGAAAAGAGACCCAGTACTTC. Translation gives CASSQDGGQGAGKETQYF.

The chain couples TRBV7-2 to TRBJ1-6; 8 bases align to TRBD1. The trim removed 5 bases at V and 5 bases at J, leaving 11 bases unmatched. Germline assignment: CDR1 SGHTA and CDR2 FQGNSA. This CDR3 has 17 residues. DNA of the CDR3: TGTGCCAGCAGCCTAAATGAGGGACAGGCCCATAATTCACCCCTCCACTTT. This codes for CASSLNEGQAHNSPLHF.

The sample holds one count of this clone. This chain uses TRBV6-5 with TRBJ2-1; 13 bases match TRBD2. From germline, CDR1 is MNHEY and CDR2 SVGAGI. The CDR3 has 15 amino acids. V gave up 3 bases and J gave up 10 bases; unmatched junction bases: 6. CDR3 protein: CASSYQGLAGDEQFF. The CDR3 DNA follows: TGTGCCAGCAGTTATCAAGGACTAGCGGGAGACGAGCAGTTCTTC.

The rearrangement links TRBV6-6 to TRBJ1-5; D gene ambiguous. V was shortened by 5 bases and J by 1 base, with 12 bases between the two germline ends. Germline V lookup: CDR1 MNHNY, CDR2 SVGAGI (reference sequence). The CDR3 has 15 residues. CDR3 in DNA: TGTGCCAGCAGTGACCCAGGAGGGAGCAATCAGCCCCAGCATTTT. Encoded protein: CASSDPGGSNQPQHF.

The V call is TRBV25-1, the J call TRBJ1-3; D is uncertain. This CDR3 is 13 amino acids long. Trimming took 5 bases from V and 4 from J, leaving 9 bases between them. CDR1 is MGHDK and CDR2 is SYGVNS in the germline V gene. The CDR3 DNA reads TGTGCCAGCAGTAAAGGAGGGGGAAACACCATATATTTT. Translation: CASSKGGGNTIYF.

The chain joins TRBV29-1 to TRBJ1-1, with 11 bases lining up with TRBD1. Per germline, CDR1 SQVTM and CDR2 ANQGSEA. This CDR3 region has 15 residues. The V gene end was trimmed by 5 bases and the J gene end by 4 bases; junction bases not matched to a gene: 9. CDR3 residues: CSVWTGGVFGTEAFF. The DNA for the CDR3 is TGCAGCGTTTGGACAGGGGGCGTCTTTGGCACTGAAGCTTTCTTT.

This clone showed up just a few times. The genes are TRBV28 and TRBJ2-1; D call uncertain. Trimming cost V 4 bases and J 11 bases, with 6 bases left between them. This CDR3 has 10 amino acids. CDR1 and CDR2 (germline): MDHEN, SYDVKM. The CDR3 bases are TGTGCCAGCAGTTCCCATCAGCAGTTCTTC. The encoded protein is CASSSHQQFF. The full variable domain, rest sourced from reference TRBV28 and TRBJ2-1, is DVKVTQSSRYLVKRTGEKVFLECVQDMDHENMFWYRQDPGLGLRLIYFSYDVKMKEKGDIPEGYSVSREKKERFSLILESASTNQTSMYLCASSSHQQFFGPGTRLTVL.

CDR3 in DNA: TGTGCCAGCAGTATGACTAGCGGAATGGTAGATACGCAGTATTTT. This encodes CASSMTSGMVDTQYF. V usage is TRBV6-6 and J usage is TRBJ2-3; TRBD2 matches at 9 bases. Germline trimming cut 5 bases from V and 5 bases from J; bases unmatched to any gene: 8. The CDR3 runs to 15 residues. From germline, CDR1 is MNHNY and CDR2 SVGAGI (reference sequence).

The CDR3 here is CATSTRHEQYF. As DNA, the CDR3 is TGTGCCACCAGCACTCGTCACGAGCAGTACTTC. The chain recombines TRBV15 with TRBJ2-7, with D uncertain. The ends were cut back, 4 bases at V and 5 bases at J, with 6 bases in the middle. Germline V gene sequence: CDR1 LNHNV, CDR2 YYDKDF (reference sequence). This CDR3 is 11 amino acids long.

The J gene is TRBJ2-1, the V gene TRBV7-9; 8 bases map to TRBD1. The CDR3 is 16 amino acids. J was trimmed by 0 bases and V by 4 bases; bases with no gene match: 5. CDR1 and CDR2 (germline): SEHNR, FQNEAQ (reference sequence). CDR3 sequence: CASSYLQGDSYNEQFF. In DNA form, the CDR3 reads TGTGCCAGCAGCTACCTACAGGGGGACTCCTACAATGAGCAGTTCTTC.

The chain couples TRBV30 to TRBJ2-3; D might be TRBD1 (7 bases). The germline gives CDR1 GTSNPN, CDR2 SVGIG (reference sequence). V gave up 2 bases and J gave up 4 bases, with 22 bases separating them. CDR3 size: 17 residues. CDR3 region: CAWSYGAGQRSADTQYF. In DNA, the CDR3 is TGTGCCTGGAGTTATGGGGCGGGACAGCGGAGCGCAGATACGCAGTATTTT. The full variable domain, its missing parts supplied by reference TRBV30 and TRBJ2-3, is SQTIHQWPATLVQPVGSPLSLECTVEGTSNPNLYWYRQAAGRGLQLLFYSVGIGQISSEVPQNLSASRPQDRQFILSSKKLLLSDSGFYLCAWSYGAGQRSADTQYFGPGTRLTVL.

The gene calls are TRBV25-1 and TRBJ2-7; TRBD1 matches at 9 bases. The junction had 10 bases not matched to a gene; V was cut back by 6 bases and J by 4 bases. Germline V gene sequence: CDR1 MGHDK, CDR2 SYGVNS. CDR3 size: 15 residues. CDR3 region: CASSHSGTGFYEQYF. Here the CDR3 DNA reads TGTGCCAGCAGCCATTCCGGGACAGGGTTTTACGAGCAGTACTTC.

The sample holds one count of this clone. The V call is TRBV5-1, the J call TRBJ1-1; TRBD1 might be the D (6 bases). Germline V lookup: CDR1 SGHRS, CDR2 YFSETQ. Deletions cut 5 bases from V and 1 base from J, with 12 bases between. CDR3 size: 14 residues. The CDR3 spells CASSSGTQNTEAFF. For the CDR3, the DNA is TGCGCCAGCAGTTCCGGGACACAGAACACTGAAGCTTTCTTT. The full variable domain, rest sourced from reference TRBV5-1 and TRBJ1-1, is KAGVTQTPRYLIKTRGQQVTLSCSPISGHRSVSWYQQTPGQGLQFLFEYFSETQRNKGNFPGRFSGRQFSNSRSEMNVSTLELGDSALYLCASSSGTQNTEAFFGQGTRLTVV.

V usage is TRBV27 and J usage is TRBJ2-4; a weak D match, TRBD2 (7 bases). This CDR3 is 13 amino acids long. Germline values: CDR1 MNHEY, CDR2 SMNVEV (reference sequence). V was pared by 3 bases and J by 8 bases, with 11 bases between. The CDR3 here is CASSLQGRDIQYF. In nucleotides, the CDR3 is TGTGCCAGCAGTTTGCAGGGGAGGGACATTCAGTACTTC.

The chain recombines TRBV4-1 with TRBJ2-5; 12 nucleotides match TRBD2. J lost 1 base, V lost 2 bases, and 5 bases had no gene match. The CDR3 is 17 residues long. Germline CDR1 is MGHRA and CDR2 is YSYEKL. CDR3 region: CASSQTGTSGFQETQYF. In DNA form, the CDR3 reads TGCGCCAGCAGCCAAACCGGGACTAGCGGGTTCCAAGAGACCCAGTACTTC.

The chain uses TRBV7-3 and TRBJ2-3; 12 nucleotides line up with TRBD2. Trimming removed 5 bases from V and 5 bases from J; junction bases left unmatched: 8. The CDR3 sequence is 16 residues long. Germline values: CDR1 SGHTA, CDR2 FQGTGA. The CDR3 coding sequence is TGTGCCAGCAGCGTCCTAGCGGGAGGGCCATTAGATACGCAGTATTTT. It yields the protein CASSVLAGGPLDTQYF.

The rearrangement uses TRBV6-1 and TRBJ1-3, with D perhaps TRBD1 (5 bases). The CDR3 sequence is 15 residues long. Trimming took off 6 bases at V and 2 bases at J, with 14 bases between the two ends. From germline, CDR1 is MNHNS and CDR2 SASEGT. The CDR3 nucleotides read TGTGCCAGCAGACCGACAGCTCTGCCTGGAAACACCATATATTTT. Encoded protein: CASRPTALPGNTIYF.

This chain joins TRBV5-4 and TRBJ2-7; TRBD1 agrees at 9 bases. The CDR3 runs 18 residues. CDR1 SGHNT and CDR2 YYREEE come from the germline V gene (reference sequence). The V segment lost 0 bases and the J segment 1 base; nucleotides outside the gene matches: 11. CDR3 DNA: TGTGCCAGCAGCTTGGAGGGGACAGGGAGATTTGGGTCCTACGAGCAGTACTTC. Amino acids: CASSLEGTGRFGSYEQYF.

The rearrangement joins TRBV29-1 to TRBJ2-1; 10 nucleotides line up with TRBD2. V was pared by 4 bases and J by 0 bases, with 9 bases of the junction left unmatched. This CDR3 spans 17 amino acids. Germline assignment: CDR1 SQVTM and CDR2 ANQGSEA. The CDR3 here is CSVVGLADSSSYNEQFF. Here the CDR3 DNA reads TGCAGCGTTGTCGGACTAGCGGATTCGAGCTCCTACAATGAGCAGTTCTTC.

V is TRBV27 and J is TRBJ2-3; TRBD2 matches 9 bases. Germline V CDR1 and CDR2: MNHEY, SMNVEV (reference sequence). V shed 4 bases, J shed 1 base, and the junction held 9 bases outside the gene matches. This CDR3 is built from 17 residues. The CDR3 loop is CASSSFSGSWGTDTQYF. The CDR3 nucleotides read TGTGCCAGCAGTTCCTTTAGCGGGAGCTGGGGCACAGATACGCAGTATTTT.

The V and J genes are TRBV4-2 and TRBJ2-7; 7 bases map to TRBD1. CDR3 size: 16 residues. The V gene end was trimmed by 0 bases and the J gene end by 2 bases; junction bases not matched to a gene: 7. CDR1 is LGHNA and CDR2 is YNFKEQ in the germline V gene. The CDR3 DNA reads as TGTGCCAGCAGCCAAGAAGGGGGCCGAGGGACCTACGAGCAGTACTTC. Its protein is CASSQEGGRGTYEQYF.

The chain combines TRBV2 with TRBJ2-3, with D maybe TRBD1 (6 bases). Per germline, CDR1 SNHLY and CDR2 FYNNEI. The CDR3 spans 14 residues. Trimming left V 7 bases short and J 4 bases short, with 15 bases between. CDR3 protein: CASTEPGAADTQYF. The CDR3 DNA reads as TGTGCCAGCACCGAACCAGGGGCGGCAGATACGCAGTATTTT.

This clone has more than one count but fewer than ten. The CDR3 spells CASSLEGGVYKTQYF. CDR3 coding DNA: TGCGCCAGCAGTCTAGAAGGGGGCGTGTATAAGACCCAGTACTTC. This rearrangement joins TRBV10-2 to TRBJ2-5, with TRBD1 matching over 7 bases. Germline values: CDR1 WSHSY, CDR2 SAAADI. This CDR3 contains 15 residues. J lost 6 bases, V lost 5 bases, and 12 bases had no gene match.

This chain uses TRBV11-3 with TRBJ1-1, with 8 bases identical to TRBD1. Germline V gene sequence: CDR1 SGHNT, CDR2 YENEEA. The CDR3 length is 12 residues. Trimming cost V 5 bases and J 6 bases; bases outside gene matches: 2. The CDR3 protein is CASSQQGAEAFF. CDR3 DNA sequence: TGTGCCAGCAGCCAACAGGGGGCTGAAGCTTTCTTT.

The gene calls are TRBV29-1 and TRBJ2-7; no clear D gene. Germline CDR1 and CDR2: SQVTM and ANQGSEA. V dropped 4 bases and J dropped 3 bases, with 7 bases sitting between them. CDR3 size: 11 residues. CDR3 bases: TGCAGCGTTGGAGGCCACTACGAGCAGTACTTC. This gives the protein CSVGGHYEQYF.

The sample holds a few counts of this clone. V usage is TRBV4-2 and J usage is TRBJ1-2; tentative D call: TRBD1 (6 bases). The CDR3 consists of 13 residues. CDR1 and CDR2 (germline): LGHNA, YNFKEQ. Deletions cut 1 base from V and 8 bases from J, with 11 bases between. DNA of the CDR3: TGTGCCAGCAGCCAAGTGGGGGCGGTCGGCTACACCTTC. Its translation is CASSQVGAVGYTF.